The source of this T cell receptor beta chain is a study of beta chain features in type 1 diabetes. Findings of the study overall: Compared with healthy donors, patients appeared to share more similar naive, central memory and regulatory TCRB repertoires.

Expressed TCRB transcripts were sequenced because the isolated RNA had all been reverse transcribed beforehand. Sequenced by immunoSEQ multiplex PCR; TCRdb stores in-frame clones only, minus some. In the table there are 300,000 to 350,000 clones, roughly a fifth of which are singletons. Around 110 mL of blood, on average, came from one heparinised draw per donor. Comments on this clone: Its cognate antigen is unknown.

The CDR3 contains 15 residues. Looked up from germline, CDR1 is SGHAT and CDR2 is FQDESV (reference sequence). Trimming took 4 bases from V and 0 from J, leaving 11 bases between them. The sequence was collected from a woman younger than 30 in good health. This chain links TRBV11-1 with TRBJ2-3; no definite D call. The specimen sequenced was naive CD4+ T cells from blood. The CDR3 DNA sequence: TGTGCCAGCAGCTCCGGAGTTTCTAGCACAGATACGCAGTATTTT. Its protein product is CASSSGVSSTDTQYF.